This T cell receptor beta chain was documented in a study of blood T cells in healthy people across ages (dated by TCRdb to about 2015). Notes on the research overall: In model experiments, template switching captured roughly one uniquely barcoded TCR beta cDNA molecule for every two T cells. The study analyzed two additional independent replicas of 1 million unique cDNA reads from the same blood draw for two donors, one aged 18 to 29 and one aged 80 or older. To track age-related changes in TCR beta repertoire diversity, the study relied on deep sequencing normalized with unique cDNA molecular identifiers. To avoid experimental bias, donors of different ages were spread randomly across the sequencing lanes. The donors were split into four age groups: young (average around 17 years), middle-aged (around 37), aged (roughly 65) and long-lived (approximately 80). Broad study findings and their caveats: Because profiling used bulk unsorted PBMCs, naive and antigen-experienced compartments could not be compared conclusively. Compared with the aged group, the long-lived group had more naive CD4+ T cells, fewer expanded clones and increased TCR diversity, a pattern suggesting age selection. The CMV infection status of donors was not known, potentially confounding age-related changes in expanded clonotypes. Observed TCR beta diversity per million T cells fell roughly linearly with age, and a significant reduction was already apparent by age around 36. The percentage of naive T cells measured by flow cytometry correlated strongly with observed TCR beta diversity. Total diversity estimates from one million sequenced T cells were considered lower bounds and underestimates.

CDR1 and CDR2 are read off the germline V gene as SGHVS and FQNEAQ. V is pared back by 5 bases and J by 7 bases, with 27 bases lying between the germline termini. The cysteine opens and the phenylalanine closes a CDR3 of 17 amino acids. Only CDR3 DNA remains: 51 bases, in frame from the first base. With respect to this clonotype: The clone's antigen remains unknown. No much larger clone is present one base from it, and per-base qualities are unavailable.

Systemically healthy Caucasian individuals from Russia, 39 in total and aged about 6 to 95 years, were included as donors. Each donor gave 8 to 10 milliliters of peripheral blood, drawn into EDTA-treated Vacutainer tubes. PBMCs were isolated by Ficoll-Paque density-gradient centrifugation, with at least 6.5 million obtained per sample. Total RNA was extracted from PBMCs with Trizol reagent, with at least 6 micrograms obtained per sample. For every donor, flow cytometry on a PBMC aliquot measured the percentage of naive CD45RAhigh/CD27high T cells. The library was made by 5' RACE. The sequencer listed for this sample is Illumina HiSeq 2500. A second about 7 to 11 cycle PCR used a sample-barcoded 5' primer and a J-beta primer mix. Each TCR beta cDNA molecule received a unique molecular identifier from a template-switch 5' adaptor carrying 12 random nucleotides. Each sample yielded at least 3 million CDR3-containing paired-end reads. First-strand cDNA synthesis was performed from all RNA using the Mint cDNA synthesis kit, with priming by a TRBC-specific oligonucleotide. Following uracil-DNA glycosylase treatment, a first 18-cycle PCR with universal primers M1SS and BC2_uni_R was performed on all cDNA. Under the source paper's analysis protocol: Each sample was normalized by randomly selecting 1 million high-quality reads, each carrying a distinct molecular identifier. Reads sharing molecular identifiers were discarded rather than binned into consensus sequences. MiTCR, set to a Q25 quality threshold and the strictest error-elimination algorithm, was used for CDR3 identification, clonotype clustering and error correction. A nonparametric unseen species model using Euler transformation provided a lower-bound estimate of total TCR beta diversity. The raw public reads went through TCRdb reprocessing: fastp at Q25, MiXCR clone calling, in-frame beta chains kept. Rows with a matching CDR3 protein are joined into one entry that keeps the most common DNA and genes. The V and J calls and clone size come from TCRdb's table, not from the authors' own analysis. Across this sample there are about 1,400,000 distinct CDR3 sequences, with around two fifths seen only once. Jointly, the top ten make up 7% to 9.5% of the sample.

Recombination connected TRBV7-8 to TRBJ2-7; the D gene is perhaps TRBD2, from 5 matching bases. Source material: blood. The clonotype was recovered from a woman aged 18-35 years in good health. The DNA sequence is given as TGTGCCAGCAGCCACCCGGCAGCCTCCCTTTCGGGGAATGAGCAGTACTTC. This codes for CASSHPAASLSGNEQYF.